Below are 17 T cell receptor beta chains sequenced from a single sample in a study of CD8 T cells in Susac syndrome. Reverse transcription of roughly 0.5 to 1 ug RNA was carried out with random hexamers. MiXCR was run by TCRdb on the immunoSEQ multiplex PCR reads, yielding one entry per CDR3 protein. The table has some 180,000 distinct CDR3 sequences, around 94% seen once. Sequenced: CD4+ T cells from PBMCs. Receptors originate from a human donor with Susac syndrome.

The V call is TRBV20-1, the J call TRBJ2-7, with 12 bases lining up with TRBD2. Germline assignment: CDR1 DFQATT and CDR2 SNEGSKA (reference sequence). The CDR3 totals 16 residues. J lost 3 bases, V lost 6 bases, and 12 bases had no gene match. CDR3 coding DNA: TGCAGTGCGCTTGGACTAGCGGGGTCCTTCATCTACGAGCAGTACTTC. Protein product: CSALGLAGSFIYEQYF.

The V gene is TRBV12-3 or TRBV12-4, the J gene TRBJ2-2, with TRBD2 matching over 8 bases. This CDR3 has 14 residues. V was clipped by 5 bases and J by 4 bases; unmatched bases: 3. The DNA for the CDR3 is TGTGCCAGCAGTGGGACTAGTGGCACCGGGGAGCTGTTTTTT. Protein product: CASSGTSGTGELFF.

This chain connects TRBV7-9 to TRBJ1-4; unclear D gene. The CDR3 is 13 amino acids. Between the trimmed V and J ends, which lost 8 bases and 2 bases, there was a span of 9 bases. Per the germline V gene, CDR1 is SEHNR and CDR2 is FQNEAQ (reference sequence). The CDR3 coding sequence is TGTGCCAGCCGTTTGGGGACTAATGAAAAACTGTTTTTT. As protein: CASRLGTNEKLFF.

The chain recombines TRBV29-1 with TRBJ2-5; D assignment may be TRBD1 or TRBD2 (6 bases each). This CDR3 has 15 residues. V lost 1 base, J lost 1 base, and 13 bases lay in between. CDR1 is SQVTM and CDR2 is ANQGSEA in the germline V gene. The CDR3 sequence: CSVEVGRGGQETQYF. For the CDR3, the DNA is TGCAGCGTTGAAGTTGGCAGGGGAGGCCAAGAGACCCAGTACTTC.

The rearrangement uses TRBV6-2 or TRBV6-3 and TRBJ1-2; D not resolved. Germline CDR1 reads MNHEY; CDR2 reads SVGEGT. Between the trimmed V and J ends, which lost 5 bases and 6 bases, there was a span of 7 bases. There are 11 residues in the CDR3. This chain's CDR3 is CASSAFNGYTF. CDR3 nucleotides: TGTGCCAGCAGTGCGTTCAATGGCTACACCTTC.

This clonotype was seen once. The CDR3 reads CASGLSGFRMFEAFF. In nucleotides, the CDR3 is TGTGCTAGTGGTTTGTCCGGGTTTCGGATGTTTGAAGCTTTCTTT. This rearrangement joins TRBV12-5 to TRBJ1-1; no reliable D call. Trimming removed 2 bases from V and 7 bases from J, with 17 bases in between. The CDR3 consists of 15 residues. Germline assignment: CDR1 LGHNT and CDR2 FRNRAP.

The genes are TRBV28 and TRBJ2-7; no firm D call. The CDR3 loop spans 12 amino acids. The V and J ends lost 6 bases and 5 bases respectively, with 11 bases between them. Germline-derived CDR1 and CDR2 are MDHEN and SYDVKM. The CDR3 sequence: CASSSPLHEQYF. The CDR3 DNA is TGTGCCAGCAGCTCGCCTCTGCACGAGCAGTACTTC.

In DNA, the CDR3 is TGTGCCAGCACCGTCAGGGGAAAAGATTCACCCCTCCACTTT. Translation: CASTVRGKDSPLHF. The gene calls are TRBV7-2 and TRBJ1-6; D perhaps matches TRBD1 (6 bases). Trimming stripped 7 bases from V and 8 bases from J, with 15 bases between. Germline values: CDR1 SGHTA, CDR2 FQGNSA. The CDR3 has 14 residues.

As DNA, the CDR3 is TGTGCCAGCAGCACCGGGACAGGGACCTACGAGCAGTACTTC. Translation: CASSTGTGTYEQYF. The genes are TRBV6-6 and TRBJ2-7; 9 nucleotides match TRBD1. The J segment lost 2 bases and the V segment lost 6 bases, leaving 5 bases of the junction unmatched. This CDR3 comprises 14 residues. CDR1 is MNHNY and CDR2 is SVGAGI in the germline V gene (reference sequence).

The CDR3: CASSKAGTRTLYTQYF. The CDR3 DNA reads TGTGCCAGCAGTAAAGCGGGGACCAGGACCCTTTATACGCAGTATTTT. The chain employs TRBV13 and TRBJ2-3; 7 nucleotides align to TRBD2. Germline V gives CDR1 PRHDT, CDR2 FYEKMQ (reference sequence). CDR3 length equals 16 residues. V dropped 6 bases and J dropped 7; count of bases not matched to a gene: 16.

The chain joins TRBV14 to TRBJ2-3; D uncertain. This CDR3 has 12 amino acids. The V gene lost 6 bases and the J gene lost 0 bases, with 4 bases spanning the gap. The V gene's germline CDR1 is SGHDN and CDR2 FVKESK. The CDR3 coding sequence is TGTGCCAGCAGTGATAGCACAGATACGCAGTATTTT. Its protein is CASSDSTDTQYF.

The chain couples TRBV30 to TRBJ2-3; 14 bases map to TRBD2. J lost 6 bases, V lost 3 bases, and 8 bases had no gene match. Germline lookup yields CDR1 GTSNPN and CDR2 SVGIG (reference sequence). The CDR3 sequence is 16 residues long. CDR3 DNA: TGTGCCTGGAGCAACCTCGGGACTAGCGGGAGTGATACGCAGTATTTT. Its translation is CAWSNLGTSGSDTQYF.

This clonotype was observed a handful of times. The V and J genes are TRBV6-2 or TRBV6-3 and TRBJ2-1, with D perhaps TRBD1 (6 bases). This CDR3 region has 16 residues. V lost 2 bases, J lost 3 bases, and 14 bases lay in between. Germline CDR1 is MNHEY and CDR2 is SVGEGT. CDR3 amino acids: CASSYRLGDNYNEQFF. CDR3 nucleotides: TGTGCCAGCAGTTACAGATTGGGGGACAACTACAATGAGCAGTTCTTC.

This CDR3 reads CSAPEDQLSDTQYF. CDR3 DNA: TGCAGTGCCCCCGAGGACCAATTATCAGATACGCAGTATTTT. The chain has TRBV20-1 and TRBJ2-3; D unresolved. The CDR3 length is 14 residues. V dropped 6 bases and J dropped 4 bases, with 17 bases sitting between them. Germline V gives CDR1 DFQATT, CDR2 SNEGSKA (reference sequence).

The chain links TRBV9 to TRBJ1-1; tentative D call: TRBD1 (5 bases). V was trimmed by 3 bases and J by 0 bases, leaving 6 bases between them. Germline CDR1 SGDLS, CDR2 YYNGEE. The CDR3 sequence is 13 residues long. Here the CDR3 DNA reads TGTGCCAGCAGCGCACAGGTGAACACTGAAGCTTTCTTT. Residues: CASSAQVNTEAFF.

The chain couples TRBV5-1 to TRBJ2-5; 8 bases map to TRBD1. The CDR3 length is 15 residues. From germline, CDR1 is SGHRS and CDR2 YFSETQ. V lost 2 bases and J lost 3; bases outside the gene matches: 6. Here the CDR3 reads CASSFQPGQEETQYF. CDR3 nucleotides: TGCGCCAGCAGCTTCCAGCCGGGACAGGAAGAGACCCAGTACTTC.

V gene TRBV2 combines with J gene TRBJ2-1, with D perhaps TRBD1 or TRBD2 (6 bases each). CDR3 length: 14 residues. Germline assignment: CDR1 SNHLY and CDR2 FYNNEI. The V and J ends lost 4 bases and 8 bases respectively, with 15 bases between them. The CDR3: CASSGGRGGYEQFF. The CDR3 bases are TGTGCCAGCAGTGGCGGCAGGGGAGGATATGAGCAGTTCTTC.